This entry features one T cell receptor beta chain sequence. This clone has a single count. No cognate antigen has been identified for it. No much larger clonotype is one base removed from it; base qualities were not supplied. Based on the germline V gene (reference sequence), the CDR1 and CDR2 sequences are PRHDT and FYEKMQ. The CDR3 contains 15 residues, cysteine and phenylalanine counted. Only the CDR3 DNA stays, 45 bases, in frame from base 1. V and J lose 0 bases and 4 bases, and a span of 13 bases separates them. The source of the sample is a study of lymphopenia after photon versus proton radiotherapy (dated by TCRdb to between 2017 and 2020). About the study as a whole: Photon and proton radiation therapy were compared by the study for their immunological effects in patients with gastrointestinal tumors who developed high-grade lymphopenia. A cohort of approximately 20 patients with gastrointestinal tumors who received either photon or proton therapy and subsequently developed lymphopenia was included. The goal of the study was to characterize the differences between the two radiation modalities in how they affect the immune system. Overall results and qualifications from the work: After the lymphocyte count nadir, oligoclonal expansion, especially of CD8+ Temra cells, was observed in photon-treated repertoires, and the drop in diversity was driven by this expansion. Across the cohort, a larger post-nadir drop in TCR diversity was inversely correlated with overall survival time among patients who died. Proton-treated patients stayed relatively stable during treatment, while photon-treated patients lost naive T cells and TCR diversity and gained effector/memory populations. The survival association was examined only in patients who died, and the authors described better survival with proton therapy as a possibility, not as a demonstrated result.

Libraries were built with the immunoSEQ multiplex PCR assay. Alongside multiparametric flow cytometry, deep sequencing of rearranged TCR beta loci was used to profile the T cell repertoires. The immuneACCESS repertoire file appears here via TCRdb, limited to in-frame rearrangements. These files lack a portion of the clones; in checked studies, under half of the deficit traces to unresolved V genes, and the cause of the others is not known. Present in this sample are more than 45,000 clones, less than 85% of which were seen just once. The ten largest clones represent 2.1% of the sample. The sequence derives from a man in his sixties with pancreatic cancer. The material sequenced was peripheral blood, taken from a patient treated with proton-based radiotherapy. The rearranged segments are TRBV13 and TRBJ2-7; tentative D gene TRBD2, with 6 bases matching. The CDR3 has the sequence CASSLGMTAGYEQYF. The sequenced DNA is TGTGCCAGCAGCTTAGGGATGACGGCGGGGTACGAGCAGTACTTC.